The 23 T cell receptor beta chains presented below share a single source sample, sequenced in a study of blood T cells in healthy people across ages. With a J-beta primer mix and a sample-barcoded 5' primer, a second PCR ran about 7 to 11 cycles. In TCRdb, the 5' RACE reads were re-called with MiXCR into one record per CDR3 protein. The top ten clones hold about 30% of a sample with 720,000 or so distinct CDR3 sequences, roughly 43% of them seen once. The sample comprised blood. The receptors here all came from a man at least 80 years old in good health.

This clonotype was picked up many times. The chain joins TRBV28 to TRBJ2-7; tentatively, D is TRBD1 (5 bases). This CDR3 spans 12 amino acids. Germline lookup yields CDR1 MDHEN and CDR2 SYDVKM. Trimming stripped 6 bases from V and 6 bases from J, with 12 bases between. CDR3 residues: CASSNWQGEQYF. The CDR3 DNA reads TGTGCCAGCAGCAACTGGCAGGGCGAGCAGTACTTC.

This clonotype appeared many times. The chain is built from TRBV13 and TRBJ1-2, with D unresolved. Trimming took 5 bases from V and 11 from J, leaving 30 bases between them. CDR1 is PRHDT and CDR2 is FYEKMQ in the germline V gene (reference sequence). This CDR3 region has 17 residues. The CDR3 loop reads CASSTNFPGFAMPGYTF. The CDR3 DNA reads as TGTGCCAGCAGCACCAATTTTCCGGGCTTCGCTATGCCGGGGTACACCTTC.

The chain is built from TRBV5-6 and TRBJ1-2; no firm D call. This CDR3 comprises 13 residues. V was shortened by 9 bases and J by 2 bases, with 14 bases between the two germline ends. Germline V gene lookup returns CDR1 SGHDT and CDR2 YYEEEE. CDR3 sequence (DNA): TGTGCCACCGGGGAGCGAGGGAACTATGGCTACACCTTC. This codes for CATGERGNYGYTF.

This clonotype was seen only a few times. CDR3 region: CASRMTVLNTEAFF. CDR3 nucleotides: TGTGCCAGTCGGATGACAGTGCTTAACACTGAAGCTTTCTTT. V is TRBV6-2 or TRBV6-3 and J is TRBJ1-1; a weak D match, TRBD1 (5 bases). Germline lookup yields CDR1 MNHEY and CDR2 SVGEGT. This CDR3 spans 14 amino acids. V gave up 9 bases and J gave up 2 bases, with 16 bases separating them.

Turning to this clonotype: A much larger clone differs from this one at a single base, so this may be a read error. The V call is TRBV3-1, the J call TRBJ2-4; 9 bases match TRBD1. CDR1 is LGHDT, CDR2 YNNKEL, per germline (reference sequence). The CDR3 sequence is 13 residues long. Trimming removed 1 base from V and 13 bases from J; junction bases left unmatched: 5. CDR3 protein: CASSQATGGVQYF. The CDR3 coding sequence is TGTGCCAGCAGCCAAGCCACAGGGGGCGTGCAGTACTTC.

The CDR3 sequence: CASSQDGGGGAPNYF. The DNA for the CDR3 is TGCGCCAGCAGCCAAGATGGTGGAGGGGGCGCGCCCAATTACTTC. The chain carries TRBV4-3 and TRBJ2-7; TRBD1 is a possible D gene (7 bases). This CDR3 has 15 amino acids. Germline loops: CDR1 LGHNA, CDR2 YSLEER. The germline V and J ends were trimmed by 0 bases and 13 bases, with 22 bases remaining between them.

The chain carries TRBV15 and TRBJ1-2, with 10 positions matching TRBD1. The V gene end was trimmed by 5 bases and the J gene end by 0 bases; junction bases not matched to a gene: 6. Germline CDR1 is LNHNV and CDR2 is YYDKDF (reference sequence). The CDR3 has 16 residues. CDR3 nucleotide sequence: TGTGCCACCAGCGGGACAGGGGCCCCTACTAACTATGGCTACACCTTC. Encoded protein: CATSGTGAPTNYGYTF.

This clonotype was seen a few times. This rearrangement joins TRBV30 to TRBJ2-7; 11 positions match TRBD1. Unmatched junction bases numbered 5, after V lost 3 bases and J lost 4 bases. This CDR3 has 14 residues. In germline, CDR1 is GTSNPN, CDR2 SVGIG (reference sequence). The CDR3: CAWSVGQGVYEQYF. The CDR3 nucleotides read TGTGCCTGGAGCGTGGGACAGGGGGTATACGAGCAGTACTTC. Full variable domain (missing parts from reference TRBV30 and TRBJ2-7): SQTIHQWPATLVQPVGSPLSLECTVEGTSNPNLYWYRQAAGRGLQLLFYSVGIGQISSEVPQNLSASRPQDRQFILSSKKLLLSDSGFYLCAWSVGQGVYEQYFGPGTRLTVT.

Only a few counts were recorded for this clonotype. V usage is TRBV27 and J usage is TRBJ2-5; D is tentatively TRBD1 or TRBD2 (5 bases each). Germline CDR1 is MNHEY and CDR2 is SMNVEV (reference sequence). Trimming shortened V by 5 bases and J by 2 bases, and 18 bases separated the two germline ends. CDR3 length: 16 amino acids. Written as DNA, the CDR3 is TGTGCCAGCAGTCCCTCTCCGGGACGGCTGCAAGAGACCCAGTACTTC. Encoded protein: CASSPSPGRLQETQYF.

J is TRBJ2-1 and V is TRBV7-9; 16 bases line up with TRBD2. The trim removed 0 bases at V and 6 bases at J, leaving 5 bases unmatched. The CDR3 totals 18 residues. CDR1 and CDR2 from the germline V gene are SEHNR and FQNEAQ (reference sequence). This CDR3 is CASSLALGLAGGSNEQFF. The CDR3 DNA reads as TGTGCCAGCAGCTTAGCCCTGGGACTAGCGGGGGGGTCCAATGAGCAGTTCTTC.

The chain carries TRBV30 and TRBJ2-7; D may be TRBD1 (5 bases). Per germline, CDR1 GTSNPN and CDR2 SVGIG (reference sequence). This CDR3 is 12 amino acids long. Deletions cut 3 bases from V and 0 bases from J, with 6 bases between. The CDR3 bases are TGTGCCTGGAGAAGGGGCTCCTACGAGCAGTACTTC. Its translation is CAWRRGSYEQYF.

The chain recombines TRBV29-1 with TRBJ2-7; D possibly corresponds to TRBD1 (5 bases). Germline V gives CDR1 SQVTM, CDR2 ANQGSEA. V gave up 5 bases and J gave up 0 bases, with 8 bases separating them. The CDR3 length is 12 residues. The CDR3 nucleotides are TGCAGCGTTCGGACACACTCCTACGAGCAGTACTTC. It codes for CSVRTHSYEQYF.

V and J are TRBV6-1 and TRBJ1-2, with D possibly being TRBD1 (6 bases). CDR1 is MNHNS, CDR2 SASEGT, per germline. This CDR3 spans 14 amino acids. V lost 3 bases, J lost 2 bases, and 10 bases lay in between. The CDR3 loop is CASSESQGNYGYTF. For the CDR3, the DNA is TGTGCCAGCAGTGAGTCACAGGGAAACTATGGCTACACCTTC.

The rearrangement joins TRBV4-1 to TRBJ1-4; D is possibly TRBD1 (6 bases). CDR1 and CDR2 from the germline V gene are MGHRA and YSYEKL. This CDR3 is built from 15 residues. V shed 5 bases and J shed 7 bases, with 17 bases lying between them. The CDR3 protein is CASSVLDGGGEKLFF. The CDR3 coding sequence is TGCGCCAGCAGCGTGTTGGACGGAGGGGGTGAAAAACTGTTTTTT.

This clonotype was picked up a small number of times. The rearrangement uses TRBV27 and TRBJ2-7; 14 positions match TRBD2. Germline V lookup: CDR1 MNHEY, CDR2 SMNVEV (reference sequence). The ends lost 7 bases at V and 2 bases at J; junction bases unmatched: 4. The CDR3 runs to 15 residues. The CDR3 nucleotides are TGTGCCAGCAAGACTAGCGGGAGGGCCCCCTACGAGCAGTACTTC. It is translated as CASKTSGRAPYEQYF.

The rearrangement joins TRBV5-6 to TRBJ2-5; perhaps TRBD2 as D (6 bases). V lost 0 bases to trimming and J lost 11 bases, with 11 bases between them. The CDR3 has 12 amino acids. Per the germline V gene, CDR1 is SGHDT and CDR2 is YYEEEE. CDR3 coding DNA: TGTGCCAGCAGCTTGGCCGGAGGGGTTCAGTACTTC. It codes for CASSLAGGVQYF.

This clonotype appeared a few times. The V gene is TRBV20-1, the J gene TRBJ2-1; D may correspond to TRBD1 or TRBD2 (5 bases each). This CDR3 region has 16 residues. V was shortened by 5 bases and J by 10 bases, with 27 bases between the two germline ends. Germline CDR1 DFQATT, CDR2 SNEGSKA (reference sequence). CDR3 sequence (DNA): TGCAGTGCTCATCTAAGGGACCTAGGGTTTTCGGAGGAGCAGTTCTTC. Translated, it gives CSAHLRDLGFSEEQFF.

V and J are TRBV12-5 and TRBJ2-1; the D gene could be TRBD1 or TRBD2 (6 bases each). This CDR3 contains 15 residues. Between the trimmed V and J ends, which lost 4 bases and 8 bases, there was a span of 18 bases. From germline, CDR1 is LGHNT and CDR2 FRNRAP. CDR3 protein: CASGSRGGRTDEQFF. The CDR3 bases are TGTGCTAGTGGTTCCAGGGGTGGGAGGACCGATGAGCAGTTCTTC.

This chain uses TRBV20-1 with TRBJ2-2; 11 bases fit TRBD2. The trim removed 2 bases at V and 4 bases at J, leaving 6 bases unmatched. This CDR3 comprises 16 residues. Germline lookup yields CDR1 DFQATT and CDR2 SNEGSKA (reference sequence). The CDR3 loop reads CSARTSGSIGTGELFF. CDR3 sequence (DNA): TGCAGTGCTAGAACTAGCGGGAGTATCGGCACCGGGGAGCTGTTTTTT.

This chain connects TRBV2 to TRBJ1-3; the D gene is possibly TRBD1 (6 bases). This CDR3 comprises 14 residues. Germline V lookup: CDR1 SNHLY, CDR2 FYNNEI. With 6 bases removed from V and 1 base from J, the gap between germline ends came to 10 bases. CDR3 protein: CASSRQGSGNTIYF. In nucleotides, the CDR3 is TGTGCCAGCAGCCGTCAGGGGTCTGGAAACACCATATATTTT.

This clonotype was detected a few times. The V call is TRBV4-1, the J call TRBJ2-7; D not resolved. Per germline, CDR1 MGHRA and CDR2 YSYEKL. Trimming left V 4 bases short and J 3 bases short, with 10 bases between. This CDR3 region has 13 residues. The CDR3 region has the DNA TGCGCCAGCAGCCCACGTTGGGGCTACGAGCAGTACTTC. It codes for CASSPRWGYEQYF.

The rearrangement joins TRBV27 to TRBJ2-1; D may be TRBD1 (6 bases). This CDR3 comprises 12 residues. Germline V gene lookup returns CDR1 MNHEY and CDR2 SMNVEV (reference sequence). V lost 8 bases and J lost 9, with 14 bases in between. This chain's CDR3 is CASQQGMGEQFF. The CDR3 nucleotides are TGTGCCAGCCAACAGGGCATGGGTGAGCAGTTCTTC.

V and J are TRBV6-2 or TRBV6-3 and TRBJ1-1; TRBD1 matches 7 bases. Germline V gene data show CDR1 as MNHEY and CDR2 as SVGEGT. With V trimmed by 6 bases and J by 8 bases, 6 bases remained unmatched. CDR3 size: 12 residues. CDR3 loop: CASSFQTGEAFF. The CDR3 DNA is TGTGCCAGCAGCTTCCAGACAGGGGAAGCTTTCTTT.